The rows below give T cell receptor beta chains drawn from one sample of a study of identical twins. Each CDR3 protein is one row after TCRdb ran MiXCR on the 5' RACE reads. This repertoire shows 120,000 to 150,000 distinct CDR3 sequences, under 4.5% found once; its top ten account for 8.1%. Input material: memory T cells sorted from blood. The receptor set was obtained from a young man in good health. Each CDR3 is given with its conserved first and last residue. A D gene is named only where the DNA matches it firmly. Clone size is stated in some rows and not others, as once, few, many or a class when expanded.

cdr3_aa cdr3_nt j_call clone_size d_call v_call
CASSLGQAVSRFF TGTGCCAGCAGTTTAGGACAGGCGGTTAGTCGGTTCTTC TRBJ2-1 many - TRBV12-3/TRBV12-4
CASTLGGTAEAFF TGTGCCAGCACCCTCGGTGGTACAGCTGAAGCTTTCTTT TRBJ1-1 many - TRBV3-1
CAWSVRQRNNYGYTF TGTGCCTGGAGTGTAAGACAGCGGAATAACTATGGCTACACCTTC TRBJ1-2 many - TRBV30
CASSFPSSGQSDYTF TGTGCCAGCAGTTTCCCCTCGTCAGGCCAGAGCGACTACACCTTC TRBJ1-2 many - TRBV12-3/TRBV12-4
CASSQITGMGSQETQYF TGTGCCAGCAGCCAAATAACAGGGATGGGAAGCCAAGAGACCCAGTACTTC TRBJ2-5 many - TRBV14
CASSGDRERAGANVLTF TGTGCCAGCAGTGGGGACAGGGAGCGAGCTGGGGCCAACGTCCTGACTTTC TRBJ2-6 many TRBD1 TRBV6-1
CASQGAKNSPLHF TGTGCCAGCCAGGGGGCGAAGAATTCACCCCTCCACTTT TRBJ1-6 many TRBD1 TRBV5-4
CASSVGLNAKNIQYF TGTGCCAGCAGCGTAGGCCTGAACGCCAAAAACATTCAGTACTTC TRBJ2-4 many - TRBV9
CASSYGTGVLYEQFF TGTGCCAGCAGCTACGGGACAGGGGTACTTTATGAGCAGTTCTTC TRBJ2-1 many TRBD1 TRBV5-4
CASRSSYNEQFF TGTGCCAGTAGGAGCTCCTACAATGAGCAGTTCTTC TRBJ2-1 - - TRBV19
CASSGRDRGTDTQYF TGTGCCAGCAGCGGACGGGACAGGGGAACAGATACGCAGTATTTT TRBJ2-3 - TRBD1 TRBV9
CASSLNPGPYGYTF TGCGCCAGCAGCTTGAATCCGGGCCCTTATGGCTACACCTTC TRBJ1-2 many - TRBV5-1
CSAEGRGSSYNEQFF TGCAGTGCGGAGGGACGCGGGAGCTCCTACAATGAGCAGTTCTTC TRBJ2-1 many TRBD2 TRBV20-1
CASSLAQPPETQYF TGTGCCAGCAGCTTAGCGCAACCGCCAGAGACCCAGTACTTC TRBJ2-5 - - TRBV7-9
CATSPRTGPSTDTQYF TGTGCCACCAGTCCCCGGACAGGTCCTAGCACAGATACGCAGTATTTT TRBJ2-3 many TRBD1 TRBV15
CATSGSGPWTDTQYF TGTGCCACCAGTGGTAGCGGCCCCTGGACAGATACGCAGTATTTT TRBJ2-3 many - TRBV24-1
CASSLWTGGETQYF TGTGCCAGCAGTTTGTGGACAGGGGGAGAGACCCAGTACTTC TRBJ2-5 many TRBD1 TRBV28
CATSDPRLAGPYNEQFF TGTGCCACCAGTGATCCAAGACTAGCCGGTCCCTACAATGAGCAGTTCTTC TRBJ2-1 many TRBD2 TRBV24-1
CASRDSGVSYEQYF TGTGCCAGCAGAGATAGCGGGGTCTCCTACGAGCAGTACTTC TRBJ2-7 many TRBD2 TRBV27
CASSSRTGRANYGYTF TGTGCCAGCAGTTCAAGGACAGGGCGAGCTAACTATGGCTACACCTTC TRBJ1-2 many TRBD1 TRBV12-3/TRBV12-4
CASSPRPARNPYEQYF TGTGCCAGCAGCCCACGGCCCGCTCGGAACCCCTACGAGCAGTACTTC TRBJ2-7 many - TRBV13
CASSGTQGPDSPLHF TGCGCCAGCAGCGGAACCCAGGGCCCGGATTCACCCCTCCACTTT TRBJ1-6 many - TRBV5-1
CASSSDTGGREQFF TGTGCCAGCAGCTCAGATACAGGGGGCAGAGAGCAGTTCTTC TRBJ2-1 many TRBD1 TRBV7-2
CASSVQSGLGEQYF TGTGCCAGCAGTGTACAGTCCGGACTAGGAGAGCAGTACTTC TRBJ2-7 many TRBD2 TRBV2
CASSQEYTRISGNYGYTF TGCGCCAGCAGCCAAGAATATACACGCATCTCGGGAAACTATGGCTACACCTTC TRBJ1-2 many - TRBV4-1
CASSSPRDYEQYF TGTGCCAGCAGCTCCCCCAGGGACTACGAGCAGTACTTC TRBJ2-7 many - TRBV7-9
CATSRGPGTPAKNIQYF TGTGCCACCAGCAGAGGCCCCGGGACCCCGGCCAAAAACATTCAGTACTTC TRBJ2-4 many - TRBV15
CASSLGGGTAQETQYF TGCGCCAGCAGCTTGGGCGGCGGGACAGCCCAAGAGACCCAGTACTTC TRBJ2-5 many - TRBV5-1
CSAWRIGSHEQFF TGCAGTGCTTGGCGTATCGGGAGCCATGAGCAGTTCTTC TRBJ2-1 many - TRBV20-1
CASRRLAGATGELFF TGTGCCAGCAGAAGACTAGCGGGGGCCACCGGGGAGCTGTTTTTT TRBJ2-2 many TRBD2 TRBV12-3/TRBV12-4
CASSELYRAGTRDEQYF TGTGCCAGCAGTGAATTGTACCGGGCAGGGACTAGGGACGAGCAGTACTTC TRBJ2-7 - TRBD2 TRBV2
CASRDTTGGRTSPYGYTF TGTGCCAGCAGGGATACGACAGGGGGAAGAACATCTCCCTATGGCTACACCTTC TRBJ1-2 many TRBD1 TRBV11-2
CASSNQGNTEAFF TGTGCCAGCAGTAATCAGGGGAACACTGAAGCTTTCTTT TRBJ1-1 many - TRBV12-3/TRBV12-4
CASSSQTGWSMYF TGTGCCAGCAGTTCCCAGACAGGGTGGTCTATGTATTTT TRBJ2-3 many TRBD1 TRBV6-6
CASSLSGQATGELFF TGTGCCAGCAGCTTAAGCGGACAAGCCACCGGGGAGCTGTTTTTT TRBJ2-2 many - TRBV7-2
CASSRRGYNEQFF TGTGCCAGCAGCCGGCGGGGTTACAATGAGCAGTTCTTC TRBJ2-1 many - TRBV13
CASSAQDDSPLHF TGTGCCAGCAGCGCACAGGATGACTCACCCCTCCACTTT TRBJ1-6 many - TRBV9
CASSHRVGNEQFF TGTGCCAGCAGCCACAGGGTGGGCAATGAGCAGTTCTTC TRBJ2-1 many - TRBV7-8
CASSAITGVNEQFF TGTGCCAGCAGCGCAATCACAGGGGTCAATGAGCAGTTCTTC TRBJ2-1 many TRBD1 TRBV12-3/TRBV12-4
CASSLLASAMVSDTQYF TGCGCCAGCAGCTTGCTAGCGTCCGCGATGGTTTCAGATACGCAGTATTTT TRBJ2-3 many - TRBV5-1
CSATKGGESEKLFF TGCAGTGCCACCAAGGGTGGGGAGAGTGAAAAACTGTTTTTT TRBJ1-4 many - TRBV20-1
CSVEDPRWGGYGYTF TGCAGCGTTGAAGACCCCCGTTGGGGGGGATATGGCTACACCTTC TRBJ1-2 - - TRBV29-1
CASSGLQGHTF TGTGCCAGCAGTGGACTTCAGGGGCACACCTTC TRBJ1-2 many - TRBV12-3/TRBV12-4
CAWSVGDTQYF TGTGCCTGGAGTGTTGGTGATACGCAGTATTTT TRBJ2-3 many - TRBV30
CASSRMSGRSTDTQYF TGTGCCAGCAGTAGGATGAGCGGGAGAAGCACAGATACGCAGTATTTT TRBJ2-3 many TRBD2 TRBV28
CASSFSQGAADTQYF TGTGCCAGCAGCTTCAGTCAGGGGGCCGCAGATACGCAGTATTTT TRBJ2-3 many TRBD1 TRBV5-6